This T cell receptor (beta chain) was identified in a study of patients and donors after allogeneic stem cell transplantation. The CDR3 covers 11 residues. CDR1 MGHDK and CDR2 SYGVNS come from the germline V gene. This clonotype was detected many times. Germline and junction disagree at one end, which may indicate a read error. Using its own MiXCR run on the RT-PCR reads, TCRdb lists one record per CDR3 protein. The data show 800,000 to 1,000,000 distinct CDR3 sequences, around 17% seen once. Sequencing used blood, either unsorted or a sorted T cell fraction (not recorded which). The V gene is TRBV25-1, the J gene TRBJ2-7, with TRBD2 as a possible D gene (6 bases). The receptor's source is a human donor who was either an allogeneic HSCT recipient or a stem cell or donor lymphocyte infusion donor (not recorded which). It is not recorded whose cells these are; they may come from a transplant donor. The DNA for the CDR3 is TGCGCCAGCAGTGGACTATACGAGCAGTACTTC. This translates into CASSGLYEQYF.